In its sample, the clone carrying this T cell receptor (beta chain) was seen many times. Its antigen is as yet unknown. Russia was home to the donors, healthy Caucasian individuals aged roughly 6 to 90. The data were taken from a study of blood T cells in healthy people across ages. CDR3 size: 13 residues. V lost 3 bases and J lost 2, with 11 bases in between. Germline V gene lookup returns CDR1 SQVTM and CDR2 ANQGSEA. Notes on the study in general: Estimates based on one million T cells were treated as lower bounds. With donor CMV status unknown, expanded clonotype changes were possibly confounded.

Next came a second PCR, run for roughly 6 to 11 cycles, which used a sample-barcoded 5' primer along with a J-beta primer mix. Using its own MiXCR run on the 5' RACE reads, TCRdb lists one record per CDR3 protein. The sample consists of around 800,000 distinct CDR3 sequences, about 46% of them appearing once. The J gene is TRBJ2-7, the V gene TRBV29-1, with D perhaps being TRBD1 or TRBD2 (5 bases each). This clonotype originated in a man older than 75 in good health. The sequenced material came from blood. The CDR3: CSVEDVGAYEQYF. The CDR3 DNA follows: TGCAGCGTTGAGGATGTGGGGGCCTACGAGCAGTACTTC.